The rows below give T cell receptor beta chains drawn from one sample of a study of T cells in Graves' hyperthyroidism and ophthalmopathy. In TCRdb, the multiplex PCR reads were re-called with MiXCR into one record per CDR3 protein. The sample records 350,000 to 450,000 distinct CDR3 sequences, approximately 15% being singletons. Sequencing input: blood. These receptors originate from a woman aged 55 to 70 with Graves' hyperthyroidism. Each CDR3 is given with its conserved first and last residue. The D gene is left open where the match is weak. A clone size is listed for some rows: how often the clone was seen (once, few, many), or a class if it is expanded.

length: 13
size: many
J: TRBJ1-2
D: .
V: TRBV12-3/TRBV12-4
CDR3: CASSLKGRGGYTF
DNA: TGTGCCAGCAGTTTAAAGGGGAGGGGTGGCTACACCTTC

length: 14
size: many
J: TRBJ1-2
D: TRBD1
V: TRBV12-3/TRBV12-4
CDR3: CASIPTGANYGYTF
DNA: TGTGCCAGCATCCCGACAGGGGCCAACTATGGCTACACCTTC

length: 16
size: .
J: TRBJ2-1
D: TRBD2
V: TRBV12-3/TRBV12-4
CDR3: CASSLRTSGRSNEQFF
DNA: TGTGCCAGCAGTTTAAGGACTAGCGGGAGAAGCAATGAGCAGTTCTTC

length: 16
size: .
J: TRBJ2-3
D: .
V: TRBV9
CDR3: CASSVNSPTSTDTQYF
DNA: TGTGCCAGCAGCGTTAACTCGCCTACTAGCACAGATACGCAGTATTTT

length: 13
size: many
J: TRBJ1-2
D: .
V: TRBV30
CDR3: CAWSVQARGGYTF
DNA: TGTGCCTGGAGTGTACAGGCTAGGGGTGGCTACACCTTC

length: 15
size: many
J: TRBJ2-1
D: TRBD2
V: TRBV3-1
CDR3: CASSQVAGGYHEQFF
DNA: TGTGCCAGCAGCCAAGTAGCGGGAGGATACCATGAGCAGTTCTTC

length: 17
size: many
J: TRBJ2-7
D: TRBD2
V: TRBV10-3
CDR3: CAISEWGFSGSSYEQYF
DNA: TGTGCCATCAGTGAGTGGGGCTTCAGCGGGAGCTCCTACGAGCAGTACTTC

length: 13
size: many
J: TRBJ2-3
D: .
V: TRBV12-3/TRBV12-4
CDR3: CASSRAGSVTQYF
DNA: TGTGCCAGCAGCAGGGCGGGGTCCGTTACGCAGTATTTT

length: 13
size: many
J: TRBJ2-4
D: .
V: TRBV30
CDR3: CAWTTSGADIQYF
DNA: TGTGCCTGGACCACCTCGGGGGCGGACATTCAGTACTTC

length: 13
size: .
J: TRBJ2-1
D: .
V: TRBV9
CDR3: CASSVELYNEQFF
DNA: TGTGCCAGCAGCGTAGAACTCTACAATGAGCAGTTCTTC

length: 16
size: many
J: TRBJ1-2
D: TRBD1
V: TRBV7-6
CDR3: CASSEGTGALNYGYTF
DNA: TGTGCCAGCAGCGAAGGGACAGGAGCATTGAACTATGGCTACACCTTC

length: 15
size: many
J: TRBJ2-1
D: .
V: TRBV14
CDR3: CASSQDLRTGNEQFF
DNA: TGTGCCAGCAGCCAAGACCTCCGAACAGGGAATGAGCAGTTCTTC

length: 15
size: few
J: TRBJ2-7
D: .
V: TRBV4-1
CDR3: CASSQDIAVSYEQYF
DNA: TGCGCCAGCAGCCAAGATATTGCGGTATCCTACGAGCAGTACTTC

length: 15
size: .
J: TRBJ2-3
D: .
V: TRBV7-9
CDR3: CASSRKIDRVGTQYF
DNA: TGTGCCAGCAGCCGAAAAATAGACAGAGTGGGTACGCAGTATTTT

length: 14
size: .
J: TRBJ2-7
D: .
V: TRBV15
CDR3: CATSRDRSAYEQYF
DNA: TGTGCCACCAGCAGAGATCGGTCGGCGTACGAGCAGTACTTC

length: 14
size: many
J: TRBJ1-1
D: TRBD1
V: TRBV18
CDR3: CASSPQTGSTEAFF
DNA: TGTGCCAGCTCACCCCAGACAGGGTCCACTGAAGCTTTCTTT

length: 14
size: many
J: TRBJ2-1
D: TRBD2
V: TRBV20-1
CDR3: CSARKAGGTNEQFF
DNA: TGCAGTGCTAGAAAAGCGGGAGGCACCAATGAGCAGTTCTTC

length: 16
size: .
J: TRBJ2-3
D: TRBD2
V: TRBV5-5
CDR3: CASSHRLAGGADTQYF
DNA: TGTGCCAGCAGCCACCGACTAGCGGGAGGAGCTGATACGCAGTATTTT

length: 16
size: few
J: TRBJ2-1
D: TRBD2
V: TRBV11-2
CDR3: CASRPTSGRSYNEQFF
DNA: TGTGCCAGCAGGCCGACTAGCGGGAGATCCTACAATGAGCAGTTCTTC

length: 12
size: few
J: TRBJ2-7
D: .
V: TRBV10-3
CDR3: CAISVGGYEQYF
DNA: TGTGCCATCAGTGTGGGAGGCTACGAGCAGTACTTC

length: 17
size: .
J: TRBJ1-3
D: TRBD1
V: TRBV6-5
CDR3: CASSYSGQDGSGNTIYF
DNA: TGTGCCAGCAGTTACTCGGGACAGGATGGCTCTGGAAACACCATATATTTT

length: 16
size: many
J: TRBJ2-3
D: .
V: TRBV20-1
CDR3: CSATWTGARRADTQYF
DNA: TGCAGTGCCACATGGACTGGGGCCAGGAGAGCAGATACGCAGTATTTT

length: 14
size: many
J: TRBJ2-5
D: .
V: TRBV11-3
CDR3: CASSWPAGQGTQYF
DNA: TGTGCCAGCAGCTGGCCCGCAGGGCAAGGGACCCAGTACTTC

length: 15
size: .
J: TRBJ1-1
D: .
V: TRBV4-2
CDR3: CASSQVLGGNTEAFF
DNA: TGTGCCAGCAGCCAAGTCTTGGGAGGGAACACTGAAGCTTTCTTT

length: 14
size: .
J: TRBJ2-7
D: .
V: TRBV5-1
CDR3: CASSHEGWGYEQYF
DNA: TGCGCCAGCAGCCACGAGGGGTGGGGGTACGAGCAGTACTTC

length: 11
size: many
J: TRBJ2-1
D: .
V: TRBV2
CDR3: CASIMRTEQFF
DNA: TGTGCCAGCATAATGAGGACTGAGCAGTTCTTC

length: 16
size: many
J: TRBJ2-2
D: TRBD2
V: TRBV5-6
CDR3: CASSPGGSAGAGELFF
DNA: TGTGCCAGCAGTCCCGGGGGGTCAGCGGGAGCCGGGGAGCTGTTTTTT

length: 15
size: .
J: TRBJ2-1
D: TRBD1
V: TRBV5-6
CDR3: CASTYDRGLVNEQFF
DNA: TGTGCCAGCACCTACGACAGGGGGCTTGTCAATGAGCAGTTCTTC

length: 17
size: many
J: TRBJ2-2
D: .
V: TRBV7-8
CDR3: CASSGRTTTANTGELFF
DNA: TGTGCCAGCAGCGGCCGAACTACTACCGCGAACACCGGGGAGCTGTTTTTT

length: 16
size: .
J: TRBJ2-3
D: TRBD2
V: TRBV20-1
CDR3: CSATLTSGSSTDTQYF
DNA: TGCAGTGCGACGCTGACTAGCGGCTCTAGCACAGATACGCAGTATTTT

length: 14
size: many
J: TRBJ1-5
D: .
V: TRBV7-8
CDR3: CASSYMGRNQPQHF
DNA: TGTGCCAGCAGTTACATGGGGAGAAATCAGCCCCAGCATTTT

length: 18
size: many
J: TRBJ2-4
D: .
V: TRBV7-6
CDR3: CASSPGTRGPLAKNIQYF
DNA: TGTGCCAGCAGCCCCGGGACAAGGGGCCCACTAGCCAAAAACATTCAGTACTTC

length: 13
size: many
J: TRBJ2-7
D: .
V: TRBV7-9
CDR3: CASSLGGVYEQYF
DNA: TGTGCCAGCAGCTTAGGTGGAGTCTACGAGCAGTACTTC

length: 15
size: many
J: TRBJ1-2
D: .
V: TRBV20-1
CDR3: CSARDQERSPYGYTF
DNA: TGCAGTGCTAGAGATCAGGAAAGGAGTCCCTATGGCTACACCTTC

length: 15
size: many
J: TRBJ2-1
D: TRBD1
V: TRBV9
CDR3: CASTKTGTAYNEQFF
DNA: TGTGCCAGCACCAAGACCGGGACAGCCTACAATGAGCAGTTCTTC

length: 14
size: many
J: TRBJ2-3
D: TRBD2
V: TRBV12-5
CDR3: CASGLGLAGDTQYF
DNA: TGTGCTAGTGGTTTGGGACTAGCGGGAGATACGCAGTATTTT

length: 16
size: many
J: TRBJ2-1
D: .
V: TRBV5-1
CDR3: CAISWDRGLSDNEQFF
DNA: TGCGCCATATCGTGGGATAGGGGGTTATCGGACAATGAGCAGTTCTTC

length: 14
size: .
J: TRBJ2-5
D: TRBD1
V: TRBV30
CDR3: CAWSRPGGLETQYF
DNA: TGTGCCTGGAGTAGGCCAGGGGGCTTGGAGACCCAGTACTTC

length: 16
size: many
J: TRBJ1-1
D: .
V: TRBV27
CDR3: CASSLKGGKGNTEAFF
DNA: TGTGCCAGCAGCCTAAAGGGGGGGAAGGGTAACACTGAAGCTTTCTTT

length: 15
size: many
J: TRBJ2-1
D: TRBD2
V: TRBV3-1
CDR3: CASSPSGRWYNEQFF
DNA: TGTGCCAGCAGCCCTAGCGGGAGGTGGTACAATGAGCAGTTCTTC

length: 13
size: many
J: TRBJ2-1
D: .
V: TRBV5-8
CDR3: CASSLNWGNEQFF
DNA: TGTGCCAGCAGCTTGAATTGGGGGAATGAGCAGTTCTTC

length: 16
size: few
J: TRBJ2-7
D: TRBD2
V: TRBV24-1
CDR3: CATSDPGLAGVHEQYF
DNA: TGTGCCACCAGTGACCCGGGACTAGCGGGAGTCCACGAGCAGTACTTC

length: 15
size: .
J: TRBJ1-6
D: .
V: TRBV25-1
CDR3: CASSHGASTNSPLHF
DNA: TGTGCCAGCAGTCATGGGGCCTCCACCAATTCACCCCTCCACTTT

length: 13
size: .
J: TRBJ2-7
D: .
V: TRBV20-1
CDR3: CSAKDTTTYEQYF
DNA: TGCAGTGCTAAAGACACAACCACCTACGAGCAGTACTTC

length: 14
size: many
J: TRBJ1-5
D: TRBD1
V: TRBV3-1
CDR3: CASSQGDSDQPQHF
DNA: TGTGCCAGCAGCCAGGGGGACAGCGATCAGCCCCAGCATTTT

length: 14
size: many
J: TRBJ2-7
D: .
V: TRBV20-1
CDR3: CSALQIAETYEQYF
DNA: TGCAGTGCTCTTCAAATAGCAGAAACCTACGAGCAGTACTTC

length: 13
size: many
J: TRBJ2-7
D: .
V: TRBV6-1
CDR3: CASSRDATYEQYF
DNA: TGTGCCAGCTCTCGGGACGCCACCTACGAGCAGTACTTC

length: 16
size: many
J: TRBJ2-7
D: .
V: TRBV27
CDR3: CASSLSVQGIGYEQYF
DNA: TGTGCCAGCAGTCTCAGCGTACAGGGTATTGGCTACGAGCAGTACTTC

length: 15
size: .
J: TRBJ2-1
D: TRBD2
V: TRBV7-2
CDR3: CASSARLAGGNEQFF
DNA: TGTGCCAGCAGCGCCAGACTAGCGGGAGGGAATGAGCAGTTCTTC

length: 13
size: many
J: TRBJ1-2
D: .
V: TRBV18
CDR3: CASSPDDNYGYTF
DNA: TGTGCCAGCTCGCCGGACGATAACTATGGCTACACCTTC

length: 15
size: many
J: TRBJ2-3
D: TRBD1
V: TRBV11-2
CDR3: CACTQGAGWTDTQYF
DNA: TGTGCCTGCACTCAGGGGGCTGGGTGGACAGATACGCAGTATTTT

length: 17
size: many
J: TRBJ2-5
D: .
V: TRBV4-2
CDR3: CASSQELASAGQETQYF
DNA: TGTGCCAGCAGCCAAGAGCTGGCTAGCGCGGGGCAAGAGACCCAGTACTTC

length: 14
size: many
J: TRBJ2-2
D: .
V: TRBV6-5
CDR3: CASSYTGSTGELFF
DNA: TGTGCCAGCAGTTACACGGGGAGCACCGGGGAGCTGTTTTTT

length: 15
size: many
J: TRBJ2-1
D: .
V: TRBV5-1
CDR3: CANSLDGSVRNEQFF
DNA: TGCGCCAACAGCTTGGACGGGAGTGTACGGAATGAGCAGTTCTTC

length: 15
size: few
J: TRBJ2-3
D: .
V: TRBV19
CDR3: CASSSPQGFPDTQYF
DNA: TGTGCCAGTAGTTCACCCCAGGGGTTCCCAGATACGCAGTATTTT